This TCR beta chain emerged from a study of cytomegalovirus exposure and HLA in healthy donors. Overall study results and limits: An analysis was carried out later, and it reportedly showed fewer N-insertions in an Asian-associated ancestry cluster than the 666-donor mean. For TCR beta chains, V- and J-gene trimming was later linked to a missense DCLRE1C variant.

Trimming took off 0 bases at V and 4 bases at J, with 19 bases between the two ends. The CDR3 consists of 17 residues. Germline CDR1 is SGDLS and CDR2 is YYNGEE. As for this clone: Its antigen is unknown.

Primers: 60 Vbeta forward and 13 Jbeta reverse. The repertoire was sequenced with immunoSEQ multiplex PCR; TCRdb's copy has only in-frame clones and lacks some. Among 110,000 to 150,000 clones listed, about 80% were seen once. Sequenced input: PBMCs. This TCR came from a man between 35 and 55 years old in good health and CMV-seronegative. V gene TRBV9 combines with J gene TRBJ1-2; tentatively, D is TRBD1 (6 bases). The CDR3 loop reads CASSVGIGQNPSYGYTF. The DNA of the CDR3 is TGTGCCAGCAGCGTAGGAATCGGACAGAACCCCTCCTATGGCTACACCTTC.